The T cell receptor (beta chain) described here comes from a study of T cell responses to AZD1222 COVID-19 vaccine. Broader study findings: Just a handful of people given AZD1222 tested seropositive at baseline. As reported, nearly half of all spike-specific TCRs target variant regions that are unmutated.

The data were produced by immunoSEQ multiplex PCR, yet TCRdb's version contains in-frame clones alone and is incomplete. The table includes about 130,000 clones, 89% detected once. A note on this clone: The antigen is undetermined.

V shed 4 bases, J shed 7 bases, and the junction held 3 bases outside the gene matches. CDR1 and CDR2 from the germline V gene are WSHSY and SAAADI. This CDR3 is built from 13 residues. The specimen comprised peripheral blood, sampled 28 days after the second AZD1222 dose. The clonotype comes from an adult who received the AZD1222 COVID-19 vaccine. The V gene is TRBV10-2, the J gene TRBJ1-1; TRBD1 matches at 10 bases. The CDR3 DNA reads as TGCGCCAGCAGTGGTGGGACAGGGGTTGAAGCTTTCTTT. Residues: CASSGGTGVEAFF.